This TCR beta chain was sequenced for a study of T cell responses to AZD1222 COVID-19 vaccine. Clones were read by immunoSEQ multiplex PCR, and TCRdb kept only the in-frame ones, dropping some. Of roughly 140,000 clones listed, approximately 94% are singletons. The CDR3 length is 13 residues. Trimming took off 0 bases at V and 6 bases at J, with 8 bases between the two ends. This specimen consisted of peripheral blood, obtained on day 0 of AZD1222 vaccination. The receptor's source is an adult in good health. The V and J genes are TRBV23-1 and TRBJ1-1, with D uncertain. TRBV23-1 is filed as an ORF, its function uncertain. The CDR3 bases are TGCGCCAGCAGTCAATCGATTGCGGCTGAAGCTTTCTTT. Translation: CASSQSIAAEAFF.